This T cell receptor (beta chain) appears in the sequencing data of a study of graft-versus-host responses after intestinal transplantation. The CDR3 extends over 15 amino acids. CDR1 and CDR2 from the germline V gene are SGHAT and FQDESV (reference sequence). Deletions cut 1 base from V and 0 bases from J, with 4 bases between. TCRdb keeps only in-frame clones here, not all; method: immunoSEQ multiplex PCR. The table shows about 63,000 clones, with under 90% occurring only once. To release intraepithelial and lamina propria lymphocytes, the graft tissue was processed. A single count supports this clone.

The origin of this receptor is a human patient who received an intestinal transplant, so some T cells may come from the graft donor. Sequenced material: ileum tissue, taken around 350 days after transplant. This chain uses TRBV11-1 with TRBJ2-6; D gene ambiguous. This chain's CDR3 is CASSLEASGANVLTF. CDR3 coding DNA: TGTGCCAGCAGCTTAGAGGCCTCTGGGGCCAACGTCCTGACTTTC.